This TCR beta chain was recorded in a study of regulatory T cells in long-lasting Graves disease. Looking at the study overall: Patients newly diagnosed with Graves' had been on antithyroid drugs for under 3 months.

iRepertoire HTBI primers and Arm-PCR of CDR3 regions built TCR beta libraries. In the authors' workflow: Spanning all samples, the identified segments comprised around 64 TRBV and 14 to 15 TRBJ. Each CDR3 protein gets one entry after TCRdb re-called the multiplex PCR reads with MiXCR. TCRdb, not the authors, supplied the V and J calls. The table includes under 700,000 distinct CDR3 sequences, about 16% detected once. This CDR3 contains 16 residues. The V end was cut by 2 bases, the J end by 2 bases, with 13 bases between. Germline V lookup: CDR1 SGHTS, CDR2 YDEGEE. Time point meaning: newly diagnosed GD, antithyroid drugs for less than 3 months. Construction of the TCR library relied on RNA isolated from PBMCs. Broader study findings: Accuracy was possibly reduced by small sample size.

This clonotype appeared a few times. The antigen is not known. These data are also associated with another study on T cells in Graves' hyperthyroidism and ophthalmopathy. That investigation notes: The HTBI primer set drove a first-round RT-PCR of the TCR CDR3.

The input for sequencing was peripheral blood mononuclear cells (PBMCs), taken at new diagnosis, from a patient treated with antithyroid drugs. The TCR originated in a middle-aged woman with Graves disease. This rearrangement joins TRBV5-8 to TRBJ1-4; a weak D match, TRBD1 (6 bases). The CDR3 DNA reads TGTGCCAGCAGCTTCGGGACAACCCCTACTAATGAAAAACTGTTTTTT. It translates to CASSFGTTPTNEKLFF.